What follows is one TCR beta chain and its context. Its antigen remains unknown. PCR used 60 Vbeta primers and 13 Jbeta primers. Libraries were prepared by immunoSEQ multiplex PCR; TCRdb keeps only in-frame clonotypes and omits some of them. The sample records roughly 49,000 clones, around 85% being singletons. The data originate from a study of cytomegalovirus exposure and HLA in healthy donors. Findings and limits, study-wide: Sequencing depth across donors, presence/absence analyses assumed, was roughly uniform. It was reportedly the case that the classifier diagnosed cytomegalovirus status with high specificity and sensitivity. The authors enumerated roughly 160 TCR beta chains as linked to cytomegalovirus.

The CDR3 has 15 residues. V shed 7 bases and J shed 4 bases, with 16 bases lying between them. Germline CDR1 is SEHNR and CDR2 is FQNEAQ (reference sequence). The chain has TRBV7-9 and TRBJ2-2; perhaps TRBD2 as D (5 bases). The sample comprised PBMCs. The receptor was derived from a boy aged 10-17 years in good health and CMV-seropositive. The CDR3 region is CASTLILGGTGELFF. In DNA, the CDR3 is TGTGCCAGCACCCTTATCCTAGGAGGCACCGGGGAGCTGTTTTTT.